The 3 T cell receptor beta chains presented below share a single source sample, sequenced in a study of cytomegalovirus exposure and HLA in healthy donors. The PCR was carried out with 60 Vbeta primers and 13 Jbeta primers. The protocol was immunoSEQ multiplex PCR, while the TCRdb copy is restricted to in-frame clones and leaves out a portion. The sample includes approximately 160,000 clones, 70% to 85% seen only once; the top ten take approximately 1.5%. Sample: PBMCs. The receptors here all came from a woman aged 30 to 39 in good health and CMV-seropositive.

The chain has TRBV10-3 and TRBJ2-1, with 7 nucleotides matching TRBD2. The trim removed 4 bases at V and 0 bases at J, leaving 9 bases unmatched. The CDR3 contains 17 residues. Germline CDR1 ENHRY, CDR2 SYGVKD. The CDR3 sequence: CAISVGDGRSSYNEQFF. The CDR3 nucleotides read TGTGCCATCAGTGTGGGGGACGGGAGGAGCTCCTACAATGAGCAGTTCTTC.

The gene calls are TRBV6-5 and TRBJ2-7, with 7 bases that match TRBD1. V gave up 5 bases and J gave up 3 bases; unmatched junction bases: 10. The CDR3 has 15 amino acids. Germline loops: CDR1 MNHEY, CDR2 SVGAGI. In DNA, the CDR3 is TGTGCCAGCAGTAAAAGGGGGCCAGCGAACTACGAGCAGTACTTC. As protein: CASSKRGPANYEQYF.

This clone has just one count. The chain combines TRBV28 with TRBJ2-7, with unresolved D. V lost 3 bases and J 4 bases, leaving 16 bases between the germline ends. Germline V gene data show CDR1 as MDHEN and CDR2 as SYDVKM. The CDR3 spans 15 residues. Written as DNA, the CDR3 is TGTGCCAGCAGTTTCGGGTCGGTAAGGTCGTACGAGCAGTACTTC. Residues: CASSFGSVRSYEQYF.